These 20 T cell receptor beta chains were all obtained from the same sample, sequenced in a study of cytomegalovirus exposure and HLA in healthy donors. Data came from immunoSEQ multiplex PCR; TCRdb stores just in-frame clones and leaves some out. The profile shows about 150,000 clones, 89% of them singletons. The source material was PBMCs. These receptors were collected from a woman between 18 and 29 years old in good health and CMV-seropositive.

This clone has a single count. The genes are TRBV5-4 and TRBJ1-3, with a weak D call TRBD1 (5 bases). Germline V CDR1 and CDR2: SGHNT, YYREEE (reference sequence). Between the trimmed V and J ends, which lost 4 bases and 14 bases, there was a span of 16 bases. This CDR3 comprises 12 residues. CDR3 region: CASSSSAGGLYF. In DNA, the CDR3 is TGTGCCAGCAGCAGTTCTGCGGGGGGATTATATTTT.

This chain joins TRBV5-6 and TRBJ1-5; D perhaps matches TRBD1 (6 bases). CDR3 length equals 16 residues. Germline V gene sequence: CDR1 SGHDT, CDR2 YYEEEE. V was shortened by 3 bases and J by 5 bases, with 18 bases between the two germline ends. CDR3 sequence reads: CASSSLEGGGYQPQHF. The DNA for the CDR3 is TGTGCCAGCAGCTCCTTGGAGGGGGGGGGCTATCAGCCCCAGCATTTT.

In its sample, this clone was seen once. The chain links TRBV2 to TRBJ2-3; 9 bases map to TRBD1. The CDR3 has 14 residues. The germline CDR1 and CDR2 sequences are SNHLY and FYNNEI. V trimming: 8 bases; J trimming: 4 bases; junction bases outside the gene matches: 7. DNA of the CDR3: TGTGCCAGCGGCGGGACAGGGAAGGCAGATACGCAGTATTTT. Amino acid sequence: CASGGTGKADTQYF.

CDR3 sequence: CASSLTGTGHGYTF. CDR3 nucleotides: TGTGCCAGCAGCCTGACCGGGACAGGGCACGGCTACACCTTC. This chain links TRBV11-2 with TRBJ1-2, with 9 bases aligning to TRBD1. V was pared by 5 bases and J by 8 bases, with 9 bases of the junction left unmatched. Germline V gene data show CDR1 as SGHAT and CDR2 as FQNNGV. The CDR3 length is 14 residues.

The CDR3 region has the DNA TGCAGCGTTGTAGGGGGTGCAACTGAAGCTTTCTTT. Translating gives CSVVGGATEAFF. This chain links TRBV29-1 with TRBJ1-1; D possibly corresponds to TRBD1 (6 bases). The CDR3 spans 12 residues. Trimming took 4 bases from V and 5 from J, leaving 11 bases between them. Looked up from germline, CDR1 is SQVTM and CDR2 is ANQGSEA.

The chain is built from TRBV7-2 and TRBJ2-3; 7 bases align to TRBD2. The CDR3 covers 17 residues. The junction had 12 bases not matched to a gene; V was cut back by 4 bases and J by 2 bases. Per germline, CDR1 SGHTA and CDR2 FQGNSA. Here the CDR3 reads CASSWTALAAITDTQYF. The CDR3 DNA reads TGTGCCAGCAGCTGGACGGCGCTAGCGGCGATCACAGATACGCAGTATTTT.

This clone has only a few counts. J is TRBJ2-7 and V is TRBV21-1; TRBD2, the table's D call, lacks a check against the DNA. TRBV21-1 is designated a pseudogene. This CDR3 comprises 10 residues. The CDR3 sequence is CASSLGSTDF. As DNA, the CDR3 is TGTGCCAGCAGCCTAGGTAGCACCGACTTC.

The CDR3 region has the DNA TGTGCCAGCAGTGACTCCGGCAGGGGGCAGTTCTTC. Translated: CASSDSGRGQFF. V gene TRBV6-4 combines with J gene TRBJ2-1; D might be TRBD1 (6 bases). The CDR3 consists of 12 residues. Trimming took off 0 bases at V and 12 bases at J, with 9 bases between the two ends. Germline lookup yields CDR1 MRHNA and CDR2 SNTAGT.

The chain carries TRBV4-1 and TRBJ2-2; 9 bases match TRBD1. CDR1 MGHRA and CDR2 YSYEKL come from the germline V gene. The CDR3 loop spans 20 amino acids. Trimming removed 3 bases from V and 6 bases from J; junction bases left unmatched: 20. CDR3 in amino acids: CASSQGPRSKRQGVSGELFF. The DNA of the CDR3 is TGCGCCAGCAGCCAGGGCCCCCGAAGCAAAAGACAGGGGGTATCCGGGGAGCTGTTTTTT.

The chain has TRBV7-8 and TRBJ1-3; 12 bases match TRBD1. The germline gives CDR1 SGHVS, CDR2 FQNEAQ. Trimming removed 4 bases from V and 4 bases from J; junction bases left unmatched: 14. The CDR3 covers 19 residues. CDR3 in DNA: TGTGCCAGCAGCTCCGGGACAGGGGGCTACGAAAGAGCGGGAAACACCATATATTTT. As protein: CASSSGTGGYERAGNTIYF.

V and J are TRBV5-4 and TRBJ1-4, with 8 bases that match TRBD1. Germline CDR1 reads SGHNT; CDR2 reads YYREEE (reference sequence). This CDR3 has 17 amino acids. The J segment lost 8 bases and the V segment lost 0 bases, leaving 12 bases of the junction unmatched. The CDR3 protein is CASSLDLEDRDVEKLFF. The CDR3 bases are TGTGCCAGCAGCTTGGATCTGGAGGACAGGGACGTAGAAAAACTGTTTTTT.

To note about this clone: A read error may produce the germline difference seen at one junction end. The gene calls are TRBV9 and TRBJ2-6, with D perhaps matching TRBD1 (5 bases). The germline CDR1 and CDR2 sequences are SGDLS and YYNGEE. CDR3 length equals 16 residues. CDR3: CASSADDTSGANVLTF. CDR3 sequence (DNA): TGTGCCAGCAGCGCGGACGATACTTCTGGGGCCAACGTCCTAACTTTC.

The V and J genes are TRBV27 and TRBJ1-5; weak D call: TRBD1 (6 bases). This CDR3 has 15 amino acids. Germline lookup yields CDR1 MNHEY and CDR2 SMNVEV (reference sequence). Trimming took 0 bases from V and 7 from J, leaving 13 bases between them. As DNA, the CDR3 is TGTGCCAGCAGTTTATCCGCAGGGGCGGAACAGCCCCAGCATTTT. Translation gives CASSLSAGAEQPQHF.

This clone was observed once. This chain connects TRBV9 to TRBJ1-4; 12 positions agree with TRBD1. The CDR3 covers 19 residues. Germline-derived CDR1 and CDR2 are SGDLS and YYNGEE. V lost 1 base, J lost 8 bases, and 15 bases stayed unmatched. The DNA of the CDR3 is TGTGCCAGCAGCGTACCCCACCAAGGGACAGGGGGCCGAGGCGAAAAACTGTTTTTT. Amino acids: CASSVPHQGTGGRGEKLFF.

J is TRBJ1-4 and V is TRBV10-1, with 8 positions matching TRBD1. There are 16 residues in the CDR3. V lost 9 bases and J lost 5; bases outside the gene matches: 14. Germline V gene lookup returns CDR1 WNHNN and CDR2 SYGVQD (reference sequence). Written as DNA, the CDR3 is TGCGCCAGAACCTATGACAGGGGCGGTTTCAATGAAAAACTGTTTTTT. It specifies CARTYDRGGFNEKLFF.

The chain is built from TRBV19 and TRBJ2-3, with a possible D match to TRBD2 (6 bases). CDR1 LNHDA and CDR2 SQIVND come from the germline V gene (reference sequence). V gave up 5 bases and J gave up 5 bases, with 14 bases separating them. The CDR3 spans 14 residues. DNA for the CDR3: TGTGCCAGTAGTTCTCGGGAGTCACAAGATACGCAGTATTTT. Residues: CASSSRESQDTQYF.

This sequence joins TRBV18 and TRBJ1-4, with unresolved D. The CDR3 sequence is 11 residues long. V lost 6 bases and J 4 bases, leaving 3 bases between the germline ends. CDR1 KGHSH and CDR2 LQKENI come from the germline V gene. The DNA for the CDR3 is TGTGCCAGCTCTCGTAATGAAAAACTGTTTTTT. It translates to CASSRNEKLFF.

The chain carries TRBV28 and TRBJ1-1; D is unresolved. CDR1 is MDHEN and CDR2 is SYDVKM in the germline V gene. This CDR3 contains 15 residues. Deletions cut 2 bases from V and 0 bases from J, with 10 bases between. The CDR3, as DNA: TGTGCCAGCAGTTTAACACGGAGCATGAACACTGAAGCTTTCTTT. It yields the protein CASSLTRSMNTEAFF.

The rearrangement joins TRBV15 to TRBJ1-5; 8 nucleotides match TRBD1. Looked up from germline, CDR1 is LNHNV and CDR2 is YYDKDF (reference sequence). J lost 6 bases, V lost 7 bases, and 11 bases had no gene match. CDR3 length: 15 residues. The CDR3 nucleotides read TGTGCCACCAAACCGGACAGGGCCGGGGGTCAGCCCCAGCATTTT. Translating gives CATKPDRAGGQPQHF.

This sequence joins TRBV6-5 and TRBJ1-1, with no clear D. Looked up from germline, CDR1 is MNHEY and CDR2 is SVGAGI. Trimming removed 5 bases at V and 6 bases at J, with 19 bases between. This CDR3 spans 15 amino acids. CDR3 in amino acids: CASSTSKSRRAEAFF. CDR3 DNA sequence: TGTGCCAGCAGTACCTCGAAATCTAGGCGTGCTGAAGCTTTCTTT.